Presented here are 28 T cell receptor beta chains from one specimen sequenced in a study of shared clonotypes between healthy human individuals. TCRdb's copy holds only in-frame clones and misses some; the assay was immunoSEQ multiplex PCR. The data show about 1.1 million clones, with 78% seen just once and 0.61% held by the top ten. Input material: memory CD4+ T cells from PBMCs. Subset of the sample: CD45RA-negative fraction. The receptors were sampled from a man younger than 35 in good health. Some clones in this sample may be carry-over from other donors' samples.

The rearrangement joins TRBV18 to TRBJ1-2, with D tentatively TRBD1 (6 bases). Trimming took 3 bases from V and 4 from J, leaving 9 bases between them. This CDR3 is built from 13 residues. From germline, CDR1 is KGHSH and CDR2 LQKENI. This CDR3 reads CASSPETGYGYTF. For the CDR3, the DNA is TGTGCCAGCTCACCTGAGACAGGCTATGGCTACACCTTC. The full variable domain, in which reference TRBV18 and TRBJ1-2 provide the parts outside the CDR3, is NAGVMQNPRHLVRRRGQEARLRCSPMKGHSHVYWYRQLPEEGLKFMVYLQKENIIDESGMPKERFSAEFPKEGPSILRIQQVVRGDSAAYFCASSPETGYGYTFGSGTRLTVV.

This clone was seen only a few times. The CDR3 spells CASARGGQPQHF. DNA of the CDR3: TGTGCCAGCGCAAGGGGGGGGCAGCCCCAGCATTTT. The J gene is TRBJ1-5, the V gene TRBV27, with D possibly TRBD1 on 6 matching bases. The CDR3 covers 12 residues. Trimming left V 8 bases short and J 7 bases short, with 12 bases between. Germline V lookup: CDR1 MNHEY, CDR2 SMNVEV (reference sequence).

The chain couples TRBV6-1 to TRBJ1-1, with 8 positions matching TRBD1. The CDR3 spans 15 residues. Germline V gene data show CDR1 as MNHNS and CDR2 as SASEGT. V lost 5 bases, J lost 2 bases, and 7 bases stayed unmatched. CDR3 in DNA: TGTGCCAGCAGTCCCCGGACAGGGTACAACACTGAAGCTTTCTTT. This codes for CASSPRTGYNTEAFF.

J is TRBJ2-3 and V is TRBV7-3; 7 bases align to TRBD1. After removal of 5 bases from V and 8 bases from J, the junction contained 7 bases not matched to a gene. Germline values: CDR1 SGHTA, CDR2 FQGTGA. The CDR3 is 13 amino acids. CDR3 residues: CASSRTGGGTQYF. The CDR3 nucleotides read TGTGCCAGCAGCCGGACAGGTGGGGGTACGCAGTATTTT.

This rearrangement joins TRBV4-2 to TRBJ2-5, with D perhaps TRBD2 (5 bases). CDR1 and CDR2 from the germline V gene are LGHNA and YNFKEQ. Trimming shortened V by 1 base and J by 5 bases, and 11 bases separated the two germline ends. The CDR3 loop spans 14 amino acids. The CDR3 sequence is CASSQGTERETQYF. Written as DNA, the CDR3 is TGTGCCAGCAGCCAAGGGACTGAAAGGGAGACCCAGTACTTC.

The chain combines TRBV15 with TRBJ1-5, with D uncertain. The ends were cut back, 0 bases at V and 5 bases at J, with 11 bases in the middle. The CDR3 is 15 residues long. Germline assignment: CDR1 LNHNV and CDR2 YYDKDF (reference sequence). CDR3 loop: CATSRDVRSYQPQHF. CDR3 nucleotide sequence: TGTGCCACCAGCAGAGATGTACGGTCATATCAGCCCCAGCATTTT.

The rearrangement uses TRBV11-2 and TRBJ2-5; 7 bases are shared with TRBD2. The J call may be incorrect, as the DNA end agrees better with TRBJ2-7. Germline values: CDR1 SGHAT, CDR2 FQNNGV. The CDR3 is 14 residues long. For the CDR3, the DNA is TGTGCCAGCAGCCTGGGCGGGAGTAGCGACGAGCAGTACTTC. Translating it yields CASSLGGSSDEQYF.

J is TRBJ2-7 and V is TRBV28; D may correspond to TRBD1 or TRBD2 (5 bases each). The CDR3 consists of 16 residues. V gave up 6 bases and J gave up 9 bases, with 27 bases separating them. Germline V gene sequence: CDR1 MDHEN, CDR2 SYDVKM. CDR3 coding DNA: TGTGCCAGCAGCGTTTTAGGGACCCTCCTGAAAGGTGGGCAGTACTTC. It codes for CASSVLGTLLKGGQYF.

The chain links TRBV4-2 to TRBJ1-3; TRBD1 aligns across 7 bases. This CDR3 has 14 residues. The junction had 3 bases not matched to a gene; V was cut back by 5 bases and J by 2 bases. Germline V lookup: CDR1 LGHNA, CDR2 YNFKEQ. CDR3 in amino acids: CASSMGQTGNTIYF. The CDR3 nucleotides are TGTGCCAGCAGCATGGGACAGACTGGAAACACCATATATTTT.

The chain combines TRBV28 with TRBJ2-1, with a weak D call TRBD1 (6 bases). Trimming removed 1 base at V and 3 bases at J, with 19 bases between. Germline V CDR1 and CDR2: MDHEN, SYDVKM. The CDR3 length is 18 residues. Here the CDR3 reads CASSLLLRTGQRYNEQFF. The CDR3 DNA follows: TGTGCCAGCAGTTTATTGTTACGGACGGGACAACGCTACAATGAGCAGTTCTTC.

The chain is built from TRBV7-3 and TRBJ2-5; tentative D call: TRBD2 (5 bases). This CDR3 is built from 14 residues. The V end lost 1 base, the J end lost 3 bases, and 9 bases lay between the germline ends. CDR1 SGHTA and CDR2 FQGTGA come from the germline V gene. CDR3 DNA: TGTGCCAGCAGCTTAAGTCCCGGGAAAGAGACCCAGTACTTC. It is translated as CASSLSPGKETQYF.

About this clone: Since a much larger clone is just one base distant, this may be a read error. This specimen includes other DNA sequences encoding the same CDR3. The V call is TRBV7-2, the J call TRBJ2-3; D remains ambiguous. The germline CDR1 and CDR2 sequences are SGHTA and FQGNSA. The CDR3 consists of 12 residues. V lost 5 bases and J 0 bases, leaving 3 bases between the germline ends. The chain's CDR3 is CASSPSTDTQYF. The CDR3 bases are TGTGCCAGCAGCCCCAGCACAGATACGCAGTATTTT.

In its sample, this clone was seen once. The V and J genes are TRBV5-1 and TRBJ2-7; perhaps TRBD1 as D (6 bases). Trimming left V 4 bases short and J 4 bases short, with 18 bases between. The CDR3 runs to 15 residues. Germline V lookup: CDR1 SGHRS, CDR2 YFSETQ. The CDR3 region is CASSRLPGQLYEQYF. Written as DNA, the CDR3 is TGCGCCAGCAGCAGATTGCCGGGACAACTGTACGAGCAGTACTTC. Supplemented by reference TRBV5-1 and TRBJ2-7, the full variable domain reads KAGVTQTPRYLIKTRGQQVTLSCSPISGHRSVSWYQQTPGQGLQFLFEYFSETQRNKGNFPGRFSGRQFSNSRSEMNVSTLELGDSALYLCASSRLPGQLYEQYFGPGTRLTVT.

V and J are TRBV5-1 and TRBJ2-3; unclear D gene. Germline assignment: CDR1 SGHRS and CDR2 YFSETQ. This CDR3 has 17 amino acids. V was clipped by 0 bases and J by 0 bases, with 14 bases between them. In DNA, the CDR3 is TGCGCCAGCAGCTTGGCTTCAGGCAGAAGAAGCACAGATACGCAGTATTTT. This codes for CASSLASGRRSTDTQYF.

A note on this clone: Other nucleotide sequences from this sample produce the same CDR3. The chain has TRBV28 and TRBJ2-3, with D perhaps matching TRBD1 (7 bases). The CDR3 covers 14 residues. Per the germline V gene, CDR1 is MDHEN and CDR2 is SYDVKM. The V end lost 6 bases, the J end lost 2 bases, and 12 bases lay between the germline ends. The CDR3: CASSPGGLTDTQYF. In DNA, the CDR3 is TGTGCCAGCAGCCCAGGGGGGCTCACAGATACGCAGTATTTT.

The chain employs TRBV4-1 and TRBJ2-5, with unresolved D. TRBJ2-7 matches the DNA end more closely, so the J call is doubtful. This CDR3 region has 17 residues. CDR1 and CDR2 from the germline V gene are MGHRA and YSYEKL. The CDR3 loop reads CASSQDPMGFATYEQYF. CDR3 nucleotides: TGCGCCAGCAGCCAAGATCCAATGGGGTTCGCGACCTACGAGCAGTACTTC.

This clone was detected only a few times. V gene TRBV5-6 combines with J gene TRBJ2-7, with D hard to call. Germline-derived CDR1 and CDR2 are SGHDT and YYEEEE. CDR3 length: 14 residues. Trimming shortened V by 3 bases and J by 6 bases, and 16 bases separated the two germline ends. The CDR3 DNA reads as TGTGCCAGCAGCTCCCTGGCCGGCCGGCGCGAGCAGTACTTC. This gives the protein CASSSLAGRREQYF.

The J gene is TRBJ2-7, the V gene TRBV11-2; possible D gene TRBD2, 7 bases. Trimming cost V 3 bases and J 7 bases, with 19 bases left between them. The germline V gene has CDR1 SGHAT and CDR2 FQNNGV. There are 15 residues in the CDR3. CDR3 protein: CASSFREGGAKEQYF. For the CDR3, the DNA is TGTGCCAGCAGCTTCCGTGAGGGGGGGGCGAAGGAGCAGTACTTC.

The rearrangement uses TRBV9 and TRBJ2-5; D tentatively reads TRBD1 or TRBD2 (5 bases each). Trimming pared 4 bases from V and 5 bases from J, leaving 12 bases between. CDR1 is SGDLS and CDR2 is YYNGEE in the germline V gene. CDR3 length: 13 amino acids. The CDR3 bases are TGTGCCAGCAGCCGAGGGGCCGCGGAGACCCAGTACTTC. It yields the protein CASSRGAAETQYF. The complete variable domain, with remaining parts taken from reference TRBV9 and TRBJ2-5, reads DSGVTQTPKHLITATGQRVTLRCSPRSGDLSVYWYQQSLDQGLQFLIQYYNGEERAKGNILERFSAQQFPDLHSELNLSSLELGDSALYFCASSRGAAETQYFGPGTRLLVL.

This chain connects TRBV5-6 to TRBJ1-1; no firm D call. CDR1 and CDR2 from the germline V gene are SGHDT and YYEEEE. Trimming cost V 4 bases and J 1 base, with 11 bases left between them. This CDR3 region has 14 residues. The CDR3 DNA is TGTGCCAGCAGCATAACGAACAGGAACACTGAAGCTTTCTTT. Its protein product is CASSITNRNTEAFF.

The chain employs TRBV28 and TRBJ2-7; 8 bases fit TRBD2. The CDR3 is made up of 16 amino acids. CDR1 is MDHEN and CDR2 is SYDVKM in the germline V gene. The ends lost 4 bases at V and 2 bases at J; junction bases unmatched: 10. The chain's CDR3 is CASSSKGGLGTYEQYF. As DNA, the CDR3 is TGTGCCAGCAGTTCAAAGGGGGGACTAGGGACCTACGAGCAGTACTTC.

The J gene is TRBJ2-3, the V gene TRBV11-1; 14 positions match TRBD2. Germline lookup yields CDR1 SGHAT and CDR2 FQDESV (reference sequence). CDR3 length: 16 residues. Unmatched junction bases numbered 2, after V lost 2 bases and J lost 4 bases. The CDR3 is CASSLRLAGGSDTQYF. DNA of the CDR3: TGTGCCAGCAGCTTAAGACTAGCGGGAGGGTCAGATACGCAGTATTTT.

This chain links TRBV5-1 with TRBJ2-5, with 7 bases that match TRBD2. The better agreement between TRBJ2-7 and the DNA end casts doubt on the J call. The V gene's germline CDR1 is SGHRS and CDR2 YFSETQ. The CDR3 has 15 residues. The CDR3 protein is CASSLSGGSEYEQYF. The CDR3 DNA reads TGCGCCAGCAGCTTGTCGGGCGGGAGTGAGTACGAGCAGTACTTC.

The chain links TRBV7-8 to TRBJ2-3, with TRBD1 as a possible D gene (6 bases). Germline V gene lookup returns CDR1 SGHVS and CDR2 FQNEAQ. With 2 bases removed from V and 0 bases from J, the gap between germline ends came to 9 bases. The length of the CDR3 is 15 residues. CDR3 in DNA: TGTGCCAGCAGCTTACGGGACACTAGCACAGATACGCAGTATTTT. Translated, it gives CASSLRDTSTDTQYF.

The V and J genes are TRBV15 and TRBJ2-2; D ambiguous. Trimming left V 1 base short and J 1 base short, with 13 bases between. The germline CDR1 and CDR2 sequences are LNHNV and YYDKDF (reference sequence). This CDR3 contains 17 residues. Written as DNA, the CDR3 is TGTGCCACCAGCAGAGGGGGTCGTTACGGGAACACCGGGGAGCTGTTTTTT. Translating it yields CATSRGGRYGNTGELFF.

V usage is TRBV5-3 and J usage is TRBJ2-7; D is ambiguous. TRBV5-3 is an ORF; its function is uncertain. Trimming took off 4 bases at V and 2 bases at J, with 13 bases between the two ends. CDR3 length equals 14 residues. CDR3 sequence: CARSELYRPYEQYF. The CDR3 nucleotides are TGTGCCAGAAGCGAACTCTATAGGCCCTACGAGCAGTACTTC.

In regard to this clone: The same CDR3 is also encoded by other DNA sequences in this sample. The chain uses TRBV6-1 and TRBJ2-7; the match to TRBD2 covers 7 bases. Trimming cost V 2 bases and J 1 base; bases outside gene matches: 5. Germline V gene data show CDR1 as MNHNS and CDR2 as SASEGT. The CDR3 spans 15 residues. The CDR3: CASSERGDSSYEQYF. The CDR3 DNA follows: TGTGCCAGCAGTGAACGGGGGGACTCTTCCTACGAGCAGTACTTC.

The chain combines TRBV7-2 with TRBJ2-4; D is unclear. The V and J ends lost 8 bases and 3 bases respectively, with 11 bases between them. This CDR3 is 13 amino acids long. Germline lookup yields CDR1 SGHTA and CDR2 FQGNSA. The CDR3 loop is CASRKQVKNIQYF. DNA for the CDR3: TGTGCCAGCCGAAAACAAGTCAAAAACATTCAGTACTTC.